The rows below give T cell receptor beta chains drawn from one sample of a study of blood T cell repertoires in COVID-19. Some clones are missing from TCRdb's copy, which holds only in-frame ones; the method was immunoSEQ multiplex PCR. The table shows around 70,000 clones, with 82% occurring only once. Sequencing used peripheral blood. All receptors derive from a man aged 60 to 69 with acute or convalescent COVID-19. Each CDR3 is given with its conserved first and last residue. A D gene is named only where the DNA matches it firmly. Rows may omit the clone size; those that give it use once, few, many or a size class.

size	D	V	J	CDR3	DNA
few	-	TRBV2	TRBJ2-3	CASSAAEARTDTQYF	TGTGCCAGCAGTGCCGCGGAAGCTAGAACAGATACGCAGTATTTT
-	-	TRBV6-1	TRBJ1-2	CASSEWAGSYTF	TGTGCCAGCAGTGAATGGGCAGGGAGCTACACCTTC
-	TRBD1	TRBV7-6	TRBJ2-5	CASSALTGGDLETQYF	TGTGCCAGCAGCGCCCTCACAGGGGGTGATTTAGAGACCCAGTACTTC
once	TRBD2	TRBV10-3	TRBJ2-1	CAISESTSGLYNEQFF	TGTGCCATCAGTGAGTCGACTAGCGGACTCTACAATGAGCAGTTCTTC
-	-	TRBV5-4	TRBJ1-1	CASSLGTQMNTEAFF	TGTGCCAGCAGCTTGGGTACCCAGATGAACACTGAAGCTTTCTTT
-	-	TRBV19	TRBJ2-7	CASSIYYSYEQYF	TGTGCCAGTAGTATTTATTACTCCTACGAGCAGTACTTC
-	-	TRBV25-1	TRBJ1-4	CASSSRAGGEKLFF	TGTGCCAGCAGTTCGAGGGCGGGCGGTGAAAAACTGTTTTTT
-	-	TRBV21-1	TRBJ1-2	CASSTQGAQRYGYTF	TGTGCCAGCAGCACACAGGGGGCCCAACGCTATGGCTACACCTTC
-	-	TRBV24-1	TRBJ1-3	CATQVTVHSGNTIYF	TGTGCCACGCAAGTTACAGTTCACTCTGGAAACACCATATATTTT
-	TRBD2	TRBV6-4	TRBJ2-3	CASSDGLAGGLDTQYF	TGTGCCAGCAGTGACGGACTAGCGGGGGGGCTTGATACGCAGTATTTT
once	-	TRBV24-1	TRBJ1-6	CATREVSSYNSPLHF	TGTGCCACCAGGGAGGTGAGCTCCTATAATTCACCCCTCCACTTT
-	TRBD2	TRBV9	TRBJ2-1	CASSVDLFRGGEQFF	TGTGCCAGCAGCGTAGATTTATTTCGGGGGGGTGAGCAGTTCTTC
-	TRBD2	TRBV30	TRBJ2-5	CAWSRAGGQGKTQYF	TGTGCCTGGAGCCGTGCGGGGGGTCAGGGGAAGACCCAGTACTTC
-	-	TRBV30	TRBJ1-3	CAWSGAPSGNTIYF	TGTGCCTGGAGTGGGGCTCCCTCTGGAAACACCATATATTTT
-	TRBD1	TRBV15	TRBJ1-2	CATSRDPQEGQVVGYTF	TGTGCCACCAGCAGAGATCCACAGGAGGGACAGGTAGTAGGCTACACCTTC
-	TRBD2	TRBV6-2/TRBV6-3	TRBJ2-2	CASSEGLADTGELFF	TGTGCCAGCAGCGAGGGACTAGCCGACACCGGGGAGCTGTTTTTT
-	-	TRBV30	TRBJ2-5	CAWSVSRGQTQYF	TGTGCCTGGAGTGTAAGCAGGGGCCAGACCCAGTACTTC
-	-	TRBV10-3	TRBJ1-3	CAISEDRKGNTIYF	TGTGCCATCAGTGAAGACAGAAAAGGAAACACCATATATTTT
-	TRBD1	TRBV6-6	TRBJ1-2	CASSPGQFYGYTF	TGTGCCAGCAGTCCGGGACAGTTCTATGGCTACACCTTC
-	TRBD1	TRBV7-8	TRBJ1-4	CASSLKGQGTHNEKLFF	TGTGCCAGCAGCTTAAAGGGACAGGGGACCCATAATGAAAAACTGTTTTTT
-	-	TRBV10-3	TRBJ2-1	CAISVGGRSYNEQFF	TGTGCCATCAGTGTGGGGGGGCGCTCCTACAATGAGCAGTTCTTC
few	-	TRBV30	TRBJ1-2	CAWWRPTTLYGYTF	TGTGCCTGGTGGAGGCCTACTACACTCTATGGCTACACCTTC
once	TRBD2	TRBV6-2/TRBV6-3	TRBJ2-2	CASSRGLGANTGELFF	TGTGCCAGCAGTAGGGGACTAGGCGCCAACACCGGGGAGCTGTTTTTT